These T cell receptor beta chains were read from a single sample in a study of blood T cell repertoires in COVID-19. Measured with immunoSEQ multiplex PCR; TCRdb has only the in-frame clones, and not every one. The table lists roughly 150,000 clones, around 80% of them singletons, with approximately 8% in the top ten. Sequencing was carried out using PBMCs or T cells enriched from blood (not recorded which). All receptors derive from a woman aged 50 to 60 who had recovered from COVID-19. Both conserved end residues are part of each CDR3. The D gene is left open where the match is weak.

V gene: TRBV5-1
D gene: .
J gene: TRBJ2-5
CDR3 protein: CASSLQGQETQYF
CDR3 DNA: TGCGCCAGCAGTCTACAGGGCCAAGAGACCCAGTACTTC

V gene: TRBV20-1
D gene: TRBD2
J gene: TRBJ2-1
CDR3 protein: CSASGLAGVHEQFF
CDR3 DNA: TGCAGTGCTAGTGGCCTAGCGGGAGTTCATGAGCAGTTCTTC

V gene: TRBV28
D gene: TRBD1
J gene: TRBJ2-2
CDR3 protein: CASGKGTGIGSTGELFF
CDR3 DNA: TGTGCCAGCGGGAAGGGGACAGGGATCGGTAGCACCGGGGAGCTGTTTTTT

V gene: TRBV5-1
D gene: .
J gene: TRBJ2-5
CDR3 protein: CASSRGQGGVQETQYF
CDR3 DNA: TGCGCCAGCAGCCGTGGACAGGGAGGGGTACAAGAGACCCAGTACTTC

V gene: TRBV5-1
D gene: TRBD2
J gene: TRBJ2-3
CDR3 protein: CASSNLASGRADTQYF
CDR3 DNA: TGCGCCAGCAGCAACCTGGCTAGCGGGAGGGCAGATACGCAGTATTTT

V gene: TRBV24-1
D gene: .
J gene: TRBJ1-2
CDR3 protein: CATADTAYGYTF
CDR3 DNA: TGTGCCACCGCCGACACGGCTTATGGCTACACCTTC

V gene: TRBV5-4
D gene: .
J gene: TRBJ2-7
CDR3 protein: CASSQTADPYEQYF
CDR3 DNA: TGTGCCAGCAGCCAAACCGCGGATCCGTACGAGCAGTACTTC

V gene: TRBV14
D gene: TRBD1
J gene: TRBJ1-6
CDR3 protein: CASSVRQGQFSPLHF
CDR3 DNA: TGTGCCAGCAGCGTCCGACAGGGGCAGTTTTCACCCCTCCACTTT

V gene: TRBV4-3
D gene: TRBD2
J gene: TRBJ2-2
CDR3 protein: CASSQDLAGGPGSLFF
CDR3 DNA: TGCGCCAGCAGCCAAGATCTAGCGGGAGGGCCGGGTTCGCTGTTTTTT

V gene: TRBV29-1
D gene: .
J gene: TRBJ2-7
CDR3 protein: CSARDTFYEQYF
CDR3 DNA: TGCAGCGCCCGGGACACCTTCTACGAGCAGTACTTC